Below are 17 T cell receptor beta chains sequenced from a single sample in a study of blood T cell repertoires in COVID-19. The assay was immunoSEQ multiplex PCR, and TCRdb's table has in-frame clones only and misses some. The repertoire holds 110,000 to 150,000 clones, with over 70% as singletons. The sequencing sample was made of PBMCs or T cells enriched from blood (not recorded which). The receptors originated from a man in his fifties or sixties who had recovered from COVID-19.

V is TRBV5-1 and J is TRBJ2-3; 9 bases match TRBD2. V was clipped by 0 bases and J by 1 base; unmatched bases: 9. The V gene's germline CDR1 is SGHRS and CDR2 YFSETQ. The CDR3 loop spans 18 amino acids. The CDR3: CASSLVLAGTTGTDTQYF. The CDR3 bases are TGCGCCAGCAGCTTGGTTCTAGCGGGGACCACCGGCACAGATACGCAGTATTTT.

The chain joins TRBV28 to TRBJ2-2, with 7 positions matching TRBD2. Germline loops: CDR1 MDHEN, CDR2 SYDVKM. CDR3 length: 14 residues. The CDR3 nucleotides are TGTGGCTCGGAAGGCGGGAGAAGGACCGGGGAGCTGTTTTTT. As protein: CGSEGGRRTGELFF. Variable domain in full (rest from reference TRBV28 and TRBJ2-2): DVKVTQSSRYLVKRTGEKVFLECVQDMDHENMFWYRQDPGLGLRLIYFSYDVKMKEKGDIPEGYSVSREKKERFSLILESASTNQTSMYLCGSEGGRRTGELFFGEGSRLTVL.

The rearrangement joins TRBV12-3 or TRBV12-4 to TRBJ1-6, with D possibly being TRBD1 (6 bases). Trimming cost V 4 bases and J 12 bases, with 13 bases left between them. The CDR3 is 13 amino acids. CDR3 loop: CASSWGQALPLHF. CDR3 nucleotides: TGTGCCAGCAGTTGGGGGCAGGCCCTACCCCTCCACTTT.

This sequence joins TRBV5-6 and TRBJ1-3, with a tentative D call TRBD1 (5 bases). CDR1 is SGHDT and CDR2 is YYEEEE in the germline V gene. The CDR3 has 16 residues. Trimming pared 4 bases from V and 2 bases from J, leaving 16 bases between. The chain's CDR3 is CASSGRDGSAGNTIYF. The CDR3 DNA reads TGTGCCAGCAGCGGGAGGGACGGGAGCGCTGGAAACACCATATATTTT.

The CDR3 DNA reads as TGTGCCAGCAGCTTAAATAACTTCGCAGATACGCAGTATTTT. This gives the protein CASSLNNFADTQYF. This chain joins TRBV11-2 and TRBJ2-3; D is ambiguous. Germline CDR1 SGHAT, CDR2 FQNNGV. Trimming stripped 2 bases from V and 4 bases from J, with 10 bases between. The CDR3 has 14 amino acids.

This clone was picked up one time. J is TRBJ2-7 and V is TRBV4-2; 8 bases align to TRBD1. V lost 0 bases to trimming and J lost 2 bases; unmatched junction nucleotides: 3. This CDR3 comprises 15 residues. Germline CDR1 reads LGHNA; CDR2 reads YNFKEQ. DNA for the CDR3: TGTGCCAGCAGCCAAGAGGGGACAGGTGCCTACGAGCAGTACTTC. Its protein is CASSQEGTGAYEQYF.

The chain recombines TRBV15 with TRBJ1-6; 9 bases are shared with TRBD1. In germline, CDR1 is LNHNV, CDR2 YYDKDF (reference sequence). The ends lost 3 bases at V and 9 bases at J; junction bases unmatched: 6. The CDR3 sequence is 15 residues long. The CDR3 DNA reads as TGTGCCACCAGCAGCGACAGGGGGATCCTTTCACCCCTCCACTTT. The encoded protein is CATSSDRGILSPLHF. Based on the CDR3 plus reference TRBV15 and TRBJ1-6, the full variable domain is DAMVIQNPRYQVTQFGKPVTLSCSQTLNHNVMYWYQQKSSQAPKLLFHYYDKDFNNEADTPDNFQSRRPNTSFCFLDIRSPGLGDTAMYLCATSSDRGILSPLHFGNGTRLTVT.

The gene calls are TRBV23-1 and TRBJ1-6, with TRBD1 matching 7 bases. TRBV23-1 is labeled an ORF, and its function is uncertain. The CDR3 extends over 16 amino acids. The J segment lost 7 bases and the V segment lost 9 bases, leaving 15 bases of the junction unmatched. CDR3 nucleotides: TGCGCCAGGGAGAACAGGCGACCAGGGGGAAATTCACCCCTCCACTTT. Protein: CARENRRPGGNSPLHF.

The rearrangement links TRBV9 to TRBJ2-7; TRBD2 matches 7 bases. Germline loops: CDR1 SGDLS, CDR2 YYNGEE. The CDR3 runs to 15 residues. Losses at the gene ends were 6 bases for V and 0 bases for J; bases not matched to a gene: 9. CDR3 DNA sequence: TGTGCCAGCACCCCGCTAGCGGCCAGCTCCTACGAGCAGTACTTC. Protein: CASTPLAASSYEQYF. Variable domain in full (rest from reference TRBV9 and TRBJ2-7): DSGVTQTPKHLITATGQRVTLRCSPRSGDLSVYWYQQSLDQGLQFLIQYYNGEERAKGNILERFSAQQFPDLHSELNLSSLELGDSALYFCASTPLAASSYEQYFGPGTRLTVT.

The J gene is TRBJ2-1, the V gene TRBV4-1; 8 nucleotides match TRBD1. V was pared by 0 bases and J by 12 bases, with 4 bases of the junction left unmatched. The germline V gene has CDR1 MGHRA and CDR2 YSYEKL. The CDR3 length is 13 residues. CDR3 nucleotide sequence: TGCGCCAGCAGCCAAGATTTGGGGACAGGGCAGTTCTTC. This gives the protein CASSQDLGTGQFF.

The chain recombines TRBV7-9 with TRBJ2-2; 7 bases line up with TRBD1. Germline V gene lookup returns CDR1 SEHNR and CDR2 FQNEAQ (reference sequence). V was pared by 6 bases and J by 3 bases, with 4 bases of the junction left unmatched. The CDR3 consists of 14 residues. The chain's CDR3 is CASREQGYTGELFF. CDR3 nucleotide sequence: TGTGCCAGCAGGGAACAGGGGTACACCGGGGAGCTGTTTTTT.

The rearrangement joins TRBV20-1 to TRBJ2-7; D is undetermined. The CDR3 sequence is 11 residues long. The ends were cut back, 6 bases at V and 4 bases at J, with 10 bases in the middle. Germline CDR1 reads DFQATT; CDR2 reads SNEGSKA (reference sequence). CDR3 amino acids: CSALTGYEQYF. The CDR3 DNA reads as TGCAGTGCCCTAACCGGTTACGAGCAGTACTTC.

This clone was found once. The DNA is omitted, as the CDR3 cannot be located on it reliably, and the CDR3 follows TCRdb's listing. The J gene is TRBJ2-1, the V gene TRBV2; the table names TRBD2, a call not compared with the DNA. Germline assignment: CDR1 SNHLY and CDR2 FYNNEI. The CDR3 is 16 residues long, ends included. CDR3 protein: CASSERRAGNYNEQFF.

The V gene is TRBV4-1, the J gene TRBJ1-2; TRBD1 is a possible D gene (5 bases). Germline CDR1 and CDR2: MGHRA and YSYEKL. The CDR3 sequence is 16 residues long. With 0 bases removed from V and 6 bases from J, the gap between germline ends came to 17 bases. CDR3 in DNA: TGCGCCAGCAGCCAAGATGGGGCCCAGGGCTTAGATGGCTACACCTTC. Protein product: CASSQDGAQGLDGYTF.

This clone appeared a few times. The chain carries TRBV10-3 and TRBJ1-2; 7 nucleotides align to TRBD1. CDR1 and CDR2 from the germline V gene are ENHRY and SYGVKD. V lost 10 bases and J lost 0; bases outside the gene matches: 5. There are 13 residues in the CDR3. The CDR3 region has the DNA TGTGCCAGCGGGACAGAACCTAACTATGGCTACACCTTC. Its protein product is CASGTEPNYGYTF.

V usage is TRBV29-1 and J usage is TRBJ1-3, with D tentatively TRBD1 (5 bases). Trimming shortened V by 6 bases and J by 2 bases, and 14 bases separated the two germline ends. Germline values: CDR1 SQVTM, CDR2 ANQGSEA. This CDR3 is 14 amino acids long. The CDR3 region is CSVAKQATGNTIYF. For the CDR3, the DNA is TGCAGCGTCGCCAAACAGGCGACTGGAAACACCATATATTTT.

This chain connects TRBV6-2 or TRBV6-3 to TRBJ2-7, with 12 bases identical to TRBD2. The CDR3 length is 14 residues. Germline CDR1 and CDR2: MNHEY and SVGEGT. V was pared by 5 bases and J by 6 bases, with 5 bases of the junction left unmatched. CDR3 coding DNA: TGTGCCAGCAGTACCCTAGCGGGAGGGGGCGAGCAGTACTTC. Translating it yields CASSTLAGGGEQYF.